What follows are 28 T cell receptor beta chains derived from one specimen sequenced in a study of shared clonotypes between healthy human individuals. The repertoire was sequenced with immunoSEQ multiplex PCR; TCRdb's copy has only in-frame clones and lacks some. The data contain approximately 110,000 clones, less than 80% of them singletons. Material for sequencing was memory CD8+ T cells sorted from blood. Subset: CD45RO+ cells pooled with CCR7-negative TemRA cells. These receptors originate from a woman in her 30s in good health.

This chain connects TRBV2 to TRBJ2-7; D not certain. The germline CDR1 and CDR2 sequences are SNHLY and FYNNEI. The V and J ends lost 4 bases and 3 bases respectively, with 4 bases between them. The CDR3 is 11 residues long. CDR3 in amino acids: CASSAFYEQYF. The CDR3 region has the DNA TGTGCCAGCAGTGCTTTCTACGAGCAGTACTTC.

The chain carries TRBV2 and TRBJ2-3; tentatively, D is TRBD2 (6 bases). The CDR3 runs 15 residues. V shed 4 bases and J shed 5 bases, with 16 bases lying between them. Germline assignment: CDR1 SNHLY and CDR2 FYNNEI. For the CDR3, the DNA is TGTGCCAGCAGTGTGGAGGGACGAGGAGAAGATACGCAGTATTTT. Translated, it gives CASSVEGRGEDTQYF.

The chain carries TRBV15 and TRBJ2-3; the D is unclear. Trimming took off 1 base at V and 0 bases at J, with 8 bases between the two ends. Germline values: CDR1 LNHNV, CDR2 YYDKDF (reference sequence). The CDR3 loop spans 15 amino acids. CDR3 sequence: CATSRGTSSTDTQYF. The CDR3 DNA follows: TGTGCCACCAGCAGAGGGACGTCTAGCACAGATACGCAGTATTTT.

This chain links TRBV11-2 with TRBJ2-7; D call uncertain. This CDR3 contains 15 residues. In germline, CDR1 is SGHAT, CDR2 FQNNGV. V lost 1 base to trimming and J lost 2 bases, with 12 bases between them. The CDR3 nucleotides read TGTGCCAGCAGCTTAGTCCGGCAGGACCCCTACGAGCAGTACTTC. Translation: CASSLVRQDPYEQYF.

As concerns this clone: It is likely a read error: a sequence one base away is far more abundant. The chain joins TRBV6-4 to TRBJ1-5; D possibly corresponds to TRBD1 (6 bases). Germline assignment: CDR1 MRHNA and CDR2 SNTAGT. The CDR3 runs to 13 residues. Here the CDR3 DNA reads TGTGCCTGCAGCAAGGACAGTAATCAGCCCCAGCATTTT. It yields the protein CACSKDSNQPQHF.

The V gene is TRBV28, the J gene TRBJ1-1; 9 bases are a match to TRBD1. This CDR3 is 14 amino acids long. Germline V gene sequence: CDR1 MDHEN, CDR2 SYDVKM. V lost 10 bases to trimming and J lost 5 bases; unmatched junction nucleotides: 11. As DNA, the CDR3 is TGTGCCACCAACCGACAGGGGGTTTTTACTGAAGCTTTCTTT. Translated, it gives CATNRQGVFTEAFF.

CDR3 in DNA: TGTGCCAGCATCGCTAGGACTAACTATGGCTACACCTTC. It translates to CASIARTNYGYTF. This chain connects TRBV2 to TRBJ1-2; D is unclear. The CDR3 is made up of 13 amino acids. Per the germline V gene, CDR1 is SNHLY and CDR2 is FYNNEI. V dropped 7 bases and J dropped 0 bases, with 9 bases sitting between them.

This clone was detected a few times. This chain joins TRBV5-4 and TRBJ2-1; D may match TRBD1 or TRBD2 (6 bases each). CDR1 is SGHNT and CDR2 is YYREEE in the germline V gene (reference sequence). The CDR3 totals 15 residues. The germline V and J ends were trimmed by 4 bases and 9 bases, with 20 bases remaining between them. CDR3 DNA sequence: TGTGCCAGCAGCCCCGAGGGGGGAGGTCCCCCTGAGCAGTTCTTC. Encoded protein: CASSPEGGGPPEQFF.

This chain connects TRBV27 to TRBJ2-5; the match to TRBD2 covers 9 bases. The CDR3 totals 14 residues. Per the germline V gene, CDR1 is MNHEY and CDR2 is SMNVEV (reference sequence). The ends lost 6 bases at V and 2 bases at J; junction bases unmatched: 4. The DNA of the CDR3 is TGTGCCAGCAGGACTAGCGGAGATCAAGAGACCCAGTACTTC. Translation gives CASRTSGDQETQYF.

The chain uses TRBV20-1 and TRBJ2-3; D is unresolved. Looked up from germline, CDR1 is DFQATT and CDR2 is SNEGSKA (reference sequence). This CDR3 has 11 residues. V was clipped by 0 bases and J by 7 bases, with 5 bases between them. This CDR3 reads CSAREVNTQYF. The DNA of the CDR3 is TGCAGTGCTAGAGAGGTCAATACGCAGTATTTT.

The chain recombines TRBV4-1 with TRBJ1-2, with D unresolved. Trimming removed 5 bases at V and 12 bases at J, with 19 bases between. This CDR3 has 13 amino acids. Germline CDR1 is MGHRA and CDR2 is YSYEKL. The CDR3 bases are TGCGCCAGCAGCTCATGGGAGGGCGAGCGCGACACCTTC. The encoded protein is CASSSWEGERDTF.

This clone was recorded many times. CDR3 sequence reads: CASSFVPGPYNEQFF. As DNA, the CDR3 is TGTGCCAGCAGTTTCGTACCAGGGCCCTACAATGAGCAGTTCTTC. The J gene is TRBJ2-1, the V gene TRBV27, with TRBD1 as a possible D gene (5 bases). Germline CDR1 MNHEY, CDR2 SMNVEV (reference sequence). Trimming took off 3 bases at V and 2 bases at J, with 11 bases between the two ends. There are 15 residues in the CDR3.

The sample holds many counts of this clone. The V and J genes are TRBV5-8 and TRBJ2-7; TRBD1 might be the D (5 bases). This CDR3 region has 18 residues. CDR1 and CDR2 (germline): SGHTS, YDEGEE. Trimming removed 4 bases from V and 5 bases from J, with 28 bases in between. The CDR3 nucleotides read TGTGCCAGCAGCGTTATCGATCGGCAGGGCCCGCCCGTGGACGAGCAGTACTTC. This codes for CASSVIDRQGPPVDEQYF.

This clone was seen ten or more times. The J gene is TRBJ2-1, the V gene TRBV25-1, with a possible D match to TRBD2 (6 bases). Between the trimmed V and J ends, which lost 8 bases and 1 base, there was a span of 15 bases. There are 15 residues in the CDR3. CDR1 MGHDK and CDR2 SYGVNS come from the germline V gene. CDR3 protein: CASGSGQDSYNEQFF. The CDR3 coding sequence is TGTGCCAGCGGTAGCGGCCAGGATTCCTACAATGAGCAGTTCTTC. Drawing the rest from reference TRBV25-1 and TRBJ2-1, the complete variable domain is EADIYQTPRYLVIGTGKKITLECSQTMGHDKMYWYQQDPGMELHLIHYSYGVNSTEKGDLSSESTVSRIRTEHFPLTLESARPSHTSQYLCASGSGQDSYNEQFFGPGTRLTVL.

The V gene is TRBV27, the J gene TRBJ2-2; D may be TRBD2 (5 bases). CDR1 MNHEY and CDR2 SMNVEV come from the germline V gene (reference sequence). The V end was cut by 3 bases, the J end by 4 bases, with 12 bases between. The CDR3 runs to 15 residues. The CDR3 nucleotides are TGTGCCAGCAGTTTGAAGGGCGGAGGCACCGGGGAGCTGTTTTTT. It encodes CASSLKGGGTGELFF.

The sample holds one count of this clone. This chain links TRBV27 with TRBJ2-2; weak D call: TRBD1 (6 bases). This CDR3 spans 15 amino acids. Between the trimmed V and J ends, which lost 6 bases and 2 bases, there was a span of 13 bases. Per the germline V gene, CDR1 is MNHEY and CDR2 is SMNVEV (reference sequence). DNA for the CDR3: TGTGCCAGCAGGCCGGGACACTTTAACACCGGGGAGCTGTTTTTT. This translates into CASRPGHFNTGELFF.

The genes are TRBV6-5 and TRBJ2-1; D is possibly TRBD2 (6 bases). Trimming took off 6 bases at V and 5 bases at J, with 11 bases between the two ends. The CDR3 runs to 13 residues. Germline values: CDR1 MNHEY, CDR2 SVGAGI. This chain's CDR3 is CASSPSENNEQFF. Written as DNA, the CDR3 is TGTGCCAGCAGCCCTAGCGAAAACAATGAGCAGTTCTTC.

As DNA, the CDR3 is TGCGCCAGCAGCTCGCGAACAGGGGGCGGCGCGATTAGCTCCTACAATGAGCAGTTCTTC. Its translation is CASSSRTGGGAISSYNEQFF. The chain has TRBV5-1 and TRBJ2-1; TRBD1 agrees at 9 bases. Trimming cost V 3 bases and J 0 bases; bases outside gene matches: 16. The CDR3 is made up of 20 amino acids. The germline gives CDR1 SGHRS, CDR2 YFSETQ.

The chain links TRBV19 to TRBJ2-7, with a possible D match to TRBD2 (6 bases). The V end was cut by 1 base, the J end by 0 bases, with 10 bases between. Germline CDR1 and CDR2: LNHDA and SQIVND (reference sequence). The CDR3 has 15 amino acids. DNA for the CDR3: TGTGCCAGTAGTATAGGACGGGGAGGCTCCTACGAGCAGTACTTC. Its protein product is CASSIGRGGSYEQYF. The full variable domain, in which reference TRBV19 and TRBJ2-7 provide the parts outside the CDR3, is DGGITQSPKYLFRKEGQNVTLSCEQNLNHDAMYWYRQDPGQGLRLIYYSQIVNDFQKGDIAEGYSVSREKKESFPLTVTSAQKNPTAFYLCASSIGRGGSYEQYFGPGTRLTVT.

CDR3 loop: CASSWDVEDPVDGYTF. In DNA form, the CDR3 reads TGTGCCAGCAGCTGGGACGTCGAGGACCCCGTGGATGGCTACACCTTC. The chain has TRBV5-8 and TRBJ1-2; the D gene is possibly TRBD1 (5 bases). CDR1 and CDR2 from the germline V gene are SGHTS and YDEGEE. The germline V and J ends were trimmed by 3 bases and 6 bases, with 21 bases remaining between them. The length of the CDR3 is 16 residues.

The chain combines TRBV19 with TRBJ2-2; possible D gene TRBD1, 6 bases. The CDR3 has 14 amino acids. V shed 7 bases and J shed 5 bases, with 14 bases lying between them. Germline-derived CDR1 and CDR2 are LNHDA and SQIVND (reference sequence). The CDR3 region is CASTMTGPTGELFF. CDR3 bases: TGTGCCAGTACGATGACAGGTCCAACCGGGGAGCTGTTTTTT.

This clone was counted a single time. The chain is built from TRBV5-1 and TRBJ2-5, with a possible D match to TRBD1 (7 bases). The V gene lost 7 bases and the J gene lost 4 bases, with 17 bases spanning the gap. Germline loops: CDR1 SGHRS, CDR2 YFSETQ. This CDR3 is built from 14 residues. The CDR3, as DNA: TGCGCCAGCCGAAACCACAGGGGAGGAGAGACCCAGTACTTC. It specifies CASRNHRGGETQYF.

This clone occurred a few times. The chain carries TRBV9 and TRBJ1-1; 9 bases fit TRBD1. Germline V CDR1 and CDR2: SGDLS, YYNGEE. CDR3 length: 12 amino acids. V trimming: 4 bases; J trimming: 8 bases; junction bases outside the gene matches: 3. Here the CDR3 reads CASSSGQGEAFF. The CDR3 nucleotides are TGTGCCAGCAGCTCCGGACAGGGGGAAGCTTTCTTT.

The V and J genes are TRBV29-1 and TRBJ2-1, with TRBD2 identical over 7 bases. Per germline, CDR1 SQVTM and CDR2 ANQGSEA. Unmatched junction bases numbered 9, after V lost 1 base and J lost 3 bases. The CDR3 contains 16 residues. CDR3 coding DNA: TGCAGCGTTGAAGTTCGGGGCGGGAGTCTCTACAATGAGCAGTTCTTC. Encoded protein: CSVEVRGGSLYNEQFF.

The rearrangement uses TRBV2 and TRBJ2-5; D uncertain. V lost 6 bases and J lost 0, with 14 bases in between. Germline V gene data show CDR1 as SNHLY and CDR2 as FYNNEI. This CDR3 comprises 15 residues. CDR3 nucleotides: TGTGCCAGCAGCCCCAATAACTACAACCAAGAGACCCAGTACTTC. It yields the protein CASSPNNYNQETQYF.

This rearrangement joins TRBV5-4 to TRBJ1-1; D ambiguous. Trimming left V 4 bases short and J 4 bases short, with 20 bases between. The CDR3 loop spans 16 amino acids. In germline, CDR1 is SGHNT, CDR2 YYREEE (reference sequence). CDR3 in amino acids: CASSVPGPGLLTEAFF. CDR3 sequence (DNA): TGTGCCAGCAGCGTTCCGGGCCCTGGGCTTCTCACTGAAGCTTTCTTT.

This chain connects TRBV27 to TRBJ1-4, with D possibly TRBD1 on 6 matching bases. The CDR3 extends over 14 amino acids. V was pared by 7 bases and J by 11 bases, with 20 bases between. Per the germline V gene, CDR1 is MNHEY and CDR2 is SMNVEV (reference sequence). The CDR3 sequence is CASTGGQQPEKLFF. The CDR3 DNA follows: TGTGCCAGCACCGGAGGACAGCAGCCTGAGAAACTGTTTTTT.

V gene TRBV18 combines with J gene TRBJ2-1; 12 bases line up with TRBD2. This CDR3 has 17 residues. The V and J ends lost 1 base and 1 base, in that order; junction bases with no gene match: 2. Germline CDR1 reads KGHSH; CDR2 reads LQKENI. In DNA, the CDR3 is TGTGCCAGCTCACCACGTCTAGCGGGAGGGTCCTACAATGAGCAGTTCTTC. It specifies CASSPRLAGGSYNEQFF.